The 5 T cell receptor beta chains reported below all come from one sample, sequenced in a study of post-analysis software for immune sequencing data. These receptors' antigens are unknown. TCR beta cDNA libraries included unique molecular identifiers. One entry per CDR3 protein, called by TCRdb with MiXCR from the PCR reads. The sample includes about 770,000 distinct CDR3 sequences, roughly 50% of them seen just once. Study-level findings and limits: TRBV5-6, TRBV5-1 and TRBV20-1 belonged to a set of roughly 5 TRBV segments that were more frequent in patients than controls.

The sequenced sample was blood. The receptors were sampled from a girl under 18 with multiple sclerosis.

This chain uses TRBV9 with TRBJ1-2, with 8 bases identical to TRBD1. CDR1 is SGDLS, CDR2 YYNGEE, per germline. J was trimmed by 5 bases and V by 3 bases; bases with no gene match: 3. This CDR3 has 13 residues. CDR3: CASSATGAYGYTF. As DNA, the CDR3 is TGTGCCAGCAGCGCGACAGGGGCGTATGGCTACACCTTC.

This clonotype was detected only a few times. CDR3 sequence reads: CASSPSTPTGGSPLHF. CDR3 nucleotide sequence: TGTGCCAGCAGCCCATCCACTCCAACGGGGGGTTCACCCCTCCACTTT. The chain joins TRBV27 to TRBJ1-6; possibly TRBD1 for D (5 bases). CDR1 is MNHEY, CDR2 SMNVEV, per germline (reference sequence). The CDR3 has 16 amino acids. V lost 6 bases and J lost 9, with 21 bases in between.

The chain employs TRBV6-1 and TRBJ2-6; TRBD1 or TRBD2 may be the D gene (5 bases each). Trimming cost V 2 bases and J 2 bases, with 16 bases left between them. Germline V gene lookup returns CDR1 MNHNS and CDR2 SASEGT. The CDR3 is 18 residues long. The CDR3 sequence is CASSERTAGRTGANVLTF. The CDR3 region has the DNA TGTGCCAGCAGTGAAAGAACGGCAGGGAGAACTGGGGCCAACGTCCTGACTTTC.

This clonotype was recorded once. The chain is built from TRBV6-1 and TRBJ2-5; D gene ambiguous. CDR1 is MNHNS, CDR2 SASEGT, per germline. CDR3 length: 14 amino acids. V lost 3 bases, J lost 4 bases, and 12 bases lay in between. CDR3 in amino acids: CASSDWIVGETQYF. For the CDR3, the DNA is TGTGCCAGCAGTGATTGGATCGTGGGAGAGACCCAGTACTTC.

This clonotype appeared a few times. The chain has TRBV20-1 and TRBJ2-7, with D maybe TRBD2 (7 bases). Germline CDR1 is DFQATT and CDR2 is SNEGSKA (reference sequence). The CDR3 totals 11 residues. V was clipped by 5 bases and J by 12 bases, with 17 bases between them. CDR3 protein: CSAHMGGLPYF. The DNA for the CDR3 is TGCAGTGCTCACATGGGGGGGCTTCCGTACTTC.